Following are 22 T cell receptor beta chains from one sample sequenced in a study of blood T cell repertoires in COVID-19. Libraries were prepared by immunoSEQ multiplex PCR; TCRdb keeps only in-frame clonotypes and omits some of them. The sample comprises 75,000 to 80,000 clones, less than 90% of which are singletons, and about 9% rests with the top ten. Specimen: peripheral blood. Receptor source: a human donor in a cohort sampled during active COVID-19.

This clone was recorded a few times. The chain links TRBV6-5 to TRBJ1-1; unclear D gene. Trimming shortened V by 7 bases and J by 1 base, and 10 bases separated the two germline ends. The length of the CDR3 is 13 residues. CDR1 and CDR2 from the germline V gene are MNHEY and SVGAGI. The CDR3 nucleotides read TGTGCCAGCAACAGCTCACCGAACACTGAAGCTTTCTTT. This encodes CASNSSPNTEAFF.

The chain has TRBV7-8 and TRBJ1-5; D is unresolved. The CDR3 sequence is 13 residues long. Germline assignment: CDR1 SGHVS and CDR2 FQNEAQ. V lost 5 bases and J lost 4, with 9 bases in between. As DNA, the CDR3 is TGTGCCAGCAGCCAGAGTAGAAATCAGCCCCAGCATTTT. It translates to CASSQSRNQPQHF. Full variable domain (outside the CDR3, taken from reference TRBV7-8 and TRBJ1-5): GAGVSQSPRYKVAKRGQDVALRCDPISGHVSLFWYQQALGQGPEFLTYFQNEAQLDKSGLPSDRFFAERPEGSVSTLKIQRTQQEDSAVYLCASSQSRNQPQHFGDGTRLSIL.

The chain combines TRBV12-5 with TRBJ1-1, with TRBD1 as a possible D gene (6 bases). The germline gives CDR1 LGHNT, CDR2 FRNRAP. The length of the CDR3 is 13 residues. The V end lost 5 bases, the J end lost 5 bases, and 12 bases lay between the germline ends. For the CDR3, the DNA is TGTGCTAGTGGTGTAGGGGGTAATACTGAAGCTTTCTTT. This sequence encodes CASGVGGNTEAFF.

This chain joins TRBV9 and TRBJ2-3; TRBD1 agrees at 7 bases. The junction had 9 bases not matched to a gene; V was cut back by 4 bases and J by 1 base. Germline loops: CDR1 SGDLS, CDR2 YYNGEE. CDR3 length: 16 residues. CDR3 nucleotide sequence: TGTGCCAGCAGCAAAGGGGACAGAAGACGCACAGATACGCAGTATTTT. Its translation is CASSKGDRRRTDTQYF.

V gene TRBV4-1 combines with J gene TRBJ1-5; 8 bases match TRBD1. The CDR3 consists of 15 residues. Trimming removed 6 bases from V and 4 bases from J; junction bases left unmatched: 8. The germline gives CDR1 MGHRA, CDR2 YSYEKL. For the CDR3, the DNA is TGCGCCAGCAGTCGCGGACAGGGACTTAATCAGCCCCAGCATTTT. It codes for CASSRGQGLNQPQHF.

CDR3 protein: CASSPGQGPLGTEAFF. Here the CDR3 DNA reads TGTGCCAGCTCTCCGGGACAGGGACCTCTCGGCACTGAAGCTTTCTTT. V usage is TRBV18 and J usage is TRBJ1-1, with TRBD1 identical over 9 bases. The CDR3 covers 16 residues. Trimming at V came to 6 bases and at J to 4 bases, leaving 12 bases not matched to a gene. Germline loops: CDR1 KGHSH, CDR2 LQKENI. Full variable domain (rest looked up from reference TRBV18 and TRBJ1-1): NAGVMQNPRHLVRRRGQEARLRCSPMKGHSHVYWYRQLPEEGLKFMVYLQKENIIDESGMPKERFSAEFPKEGPSILRIQQVVRGDSAAYFCASSPGQGPLGTEAFFGQGTRLTVV.

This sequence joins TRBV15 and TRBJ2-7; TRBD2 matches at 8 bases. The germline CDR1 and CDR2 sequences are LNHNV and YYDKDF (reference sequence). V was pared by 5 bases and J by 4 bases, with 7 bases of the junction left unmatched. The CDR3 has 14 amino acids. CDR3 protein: CATSQPGLEYEQYF. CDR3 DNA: TGTGCCACCAGCCAACCGGGACTAGAGTACGAGCAGTACTTC.

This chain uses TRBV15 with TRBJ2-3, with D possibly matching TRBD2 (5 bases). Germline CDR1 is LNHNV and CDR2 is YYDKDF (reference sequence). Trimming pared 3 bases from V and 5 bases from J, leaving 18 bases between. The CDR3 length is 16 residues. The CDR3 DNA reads TGTGCCACCAGCAGTGGGCGGACTGTACCCCAAGATACGCAGTATTTT. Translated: CATSSGRTVPQDTQYF. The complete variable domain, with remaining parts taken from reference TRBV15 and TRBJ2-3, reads DAMVIQNPRYQVTQFGKPVTLSCSQTLNHNVMYWYQQKSSQAPKLLFHYYDKDFNNEADTPDNFQSRRPNTSFCFLDIRSPGLGDTAMYLCATSSGRTVPQDTQYFGPGTRLTVL.

This chain's CDR3 is CASSRGQGSYEQYF. The CDR3 bases are TGTGCCAGCAGCCGCGGACAGGGTAGCTACGAGCAGTACTTC. The V call is TRBV6-5, the J call TRBJ2-7, with 8 bases that match TRBD1. CDR1 and CDR2 (germline): MNHEY, SVGAGI. The length of the CDR3 is 14 residues. The V and J ends lost 6 bases and 3 bases, in that order; junction bases with no gene match: 7.

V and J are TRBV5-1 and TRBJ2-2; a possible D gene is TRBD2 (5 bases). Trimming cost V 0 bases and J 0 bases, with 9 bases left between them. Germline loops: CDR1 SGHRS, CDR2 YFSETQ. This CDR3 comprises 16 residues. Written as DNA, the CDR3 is TGCGCCAGCAGCTTGGCGGGGTTCGCGAACACCGGGGAGCTGTTTTTT. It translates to CASSLAGFANTGELFF. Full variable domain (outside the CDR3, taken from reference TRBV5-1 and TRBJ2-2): KAGVTQTPRYLIKTRGQQVTLSCSPISGHRSVSWYQQTPGQGLQFLFEYFSETQRNKGNFPGRFSGRQFSNSRSEMNVSTLELGDSALYLCASSLAGFANTGELFFGEGSRLTVL.

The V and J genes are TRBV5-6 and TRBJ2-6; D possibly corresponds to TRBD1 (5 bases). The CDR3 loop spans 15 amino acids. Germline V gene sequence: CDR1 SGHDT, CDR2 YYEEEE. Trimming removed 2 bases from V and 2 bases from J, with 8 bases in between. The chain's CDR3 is CASSFTGTGANVLTF. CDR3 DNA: TGTGCCAGCAGCTTCACAGGAACTGGGGCCAACGTCCTGACTTTC.

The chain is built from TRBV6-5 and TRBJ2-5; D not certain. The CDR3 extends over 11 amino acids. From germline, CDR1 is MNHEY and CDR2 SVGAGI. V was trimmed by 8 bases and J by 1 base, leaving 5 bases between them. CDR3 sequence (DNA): TGTGCCAGCCGGAGCCAAGAGACCCAGTACTTC. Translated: CASRSQETQYF.

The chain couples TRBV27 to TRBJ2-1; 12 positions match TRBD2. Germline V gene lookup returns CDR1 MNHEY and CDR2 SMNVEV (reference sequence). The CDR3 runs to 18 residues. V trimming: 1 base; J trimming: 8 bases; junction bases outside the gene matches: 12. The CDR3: CASSLWLAGGPGLDEQFF. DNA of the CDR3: TGTGCCAGCAGTTTATGGCTAGCGGGAGGGCCTGGGTTAGATGAGCAGTTCTTC.

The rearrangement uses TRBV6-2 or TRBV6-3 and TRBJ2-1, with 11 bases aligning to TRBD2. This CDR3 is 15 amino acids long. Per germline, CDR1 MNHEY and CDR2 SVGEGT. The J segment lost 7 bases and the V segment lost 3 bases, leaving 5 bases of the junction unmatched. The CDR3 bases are TGTGCCAGCAGTTATAGCGGGGGGGCCGGGAATGAGCAGTTCTTC. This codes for CASSYSGGAGNEQFF.

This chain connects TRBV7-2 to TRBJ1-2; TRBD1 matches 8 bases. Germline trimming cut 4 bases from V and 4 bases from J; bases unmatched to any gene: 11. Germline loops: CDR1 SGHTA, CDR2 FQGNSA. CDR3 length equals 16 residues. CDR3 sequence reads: CASSSTPGGAGYGYTF. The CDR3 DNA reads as TGTGCCAGCAGCTCAACCCCAGGGGGCGCGGGCTATGGCTACACCTTC.

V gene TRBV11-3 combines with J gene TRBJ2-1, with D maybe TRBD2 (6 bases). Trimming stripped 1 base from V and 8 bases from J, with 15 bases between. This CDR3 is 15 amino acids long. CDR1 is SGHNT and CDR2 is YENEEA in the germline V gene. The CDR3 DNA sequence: TGTGCCAGCAGCTTAGTCTTGACGGGAGTCGATGAGCAGTTCTTC. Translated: CASSLVLTGVDEQFF.

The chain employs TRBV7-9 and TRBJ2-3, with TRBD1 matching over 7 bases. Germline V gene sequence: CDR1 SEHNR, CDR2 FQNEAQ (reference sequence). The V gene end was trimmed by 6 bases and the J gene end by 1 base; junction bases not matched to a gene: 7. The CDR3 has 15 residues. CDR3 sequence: CASRATGAGTDTQYF. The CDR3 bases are TGTGCCAGCAGGGCCACAGGGGCGGGCACAGATACGCAGTATTTT.

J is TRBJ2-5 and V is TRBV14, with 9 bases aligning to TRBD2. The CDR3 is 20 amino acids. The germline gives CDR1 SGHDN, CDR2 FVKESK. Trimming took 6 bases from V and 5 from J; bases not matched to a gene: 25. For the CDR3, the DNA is TGTGCCAGCAGTCCTGGCCAGTCTAGCGGGACCACACGCAGGGGTGAGACCCAGTACTTC. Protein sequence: CASSPGQSSGTTRRGETQYF.

The CDR3 region is CASSQVLTGGPNEQFF. The DNA of the CDR3 is TGTGCCAGCAGCCAAGTCCTTACGGGAGGGCCCAATGAGCAGTTCTTC. The chain is built from TRBV3-1 (or the pseudogene TRBV3-2) and TRBJ2-1, with 8 bases aligning to TRBD2. Trimming at V came to 1 base and at J to 6 bases, leaving 8 bases not matched to a gene. The CDR3 is 16 residues long. Germline V gives CDR1 LGHDT, CDR2 YNNKEL (reference sequence).

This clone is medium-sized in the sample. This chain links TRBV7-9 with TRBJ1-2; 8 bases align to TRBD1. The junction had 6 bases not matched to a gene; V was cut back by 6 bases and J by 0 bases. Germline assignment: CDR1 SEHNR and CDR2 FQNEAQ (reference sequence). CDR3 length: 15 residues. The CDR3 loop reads CASSPQGGPNYGYTF. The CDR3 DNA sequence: TGTGCCAGCAGTCCACAGGGGGGGCCTAACTATGGCTACACCTTC.

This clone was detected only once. For the CDR3, the DNA is TGTGCCAGCAGCCACGGGACAGGGGGTTTCACCGGGGAGCTGTTTTTT. As protein: CASSHGTGGFTGELFF. The genes are TRBV5-8 and TRBJ2-2; 11 positions agree with TRBD1. With 4 bases clipped from V and 4 bases from J, the junction kept 6 bases outside the gene matches. This CDR3 comprises 16 residues. Germline assignment: CDR1 SGHTS and CDR2 YDEGEE. The complete variable domain, with remaining parts taken from reference TRBV5-8 and TRBJ2-2, reads EAGVTQSPTHLIKTRGQQATLRCSPISGHTSVYWYQQALGLGLQFLLWYDEGEERNRGNFPPRFSGRQFPNYSSELNVNALELEDSALYLCASSHGTGGFTGELFFGEGSRLTVL.

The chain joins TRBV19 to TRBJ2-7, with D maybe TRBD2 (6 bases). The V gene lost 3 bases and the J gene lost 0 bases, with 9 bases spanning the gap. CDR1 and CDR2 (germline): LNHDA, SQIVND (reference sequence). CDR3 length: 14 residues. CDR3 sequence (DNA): TGTGCCAGTAGTATGAGCGGGCCCTCCTACGAGCAGTACTTC. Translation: CASSMSGPSYEQYF.